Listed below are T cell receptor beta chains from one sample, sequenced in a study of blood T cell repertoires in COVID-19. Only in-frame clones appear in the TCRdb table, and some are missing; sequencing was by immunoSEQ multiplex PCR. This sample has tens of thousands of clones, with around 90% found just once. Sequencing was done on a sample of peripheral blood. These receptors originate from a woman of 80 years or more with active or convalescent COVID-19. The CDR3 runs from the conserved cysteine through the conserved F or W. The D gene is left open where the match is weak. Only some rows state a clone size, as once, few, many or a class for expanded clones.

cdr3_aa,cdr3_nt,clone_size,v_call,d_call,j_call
CSMRVLADTQYF,TGCAGCATGAGGGTCCTGGCAGATACGCAGTATTTT,once,TRBV29-1,-,TRBJ2-3
CASSKDRSTGNTIYF,TGTGCCAGCAGTAAGGACAGATCAACTGGAAACACCATATATTTT,-,TRBV6-5,-,TRBJ1-3
CASSPSRGACYEQYF,TGTGCCAGCAGCCCAAGCCGGGGGGCCTGCTACGAGCAGTACTTC,-,TRBV3-1/TRBV3-2,-,TRBJ2-7
CASSVGQQETQYF,TGTGCCAGCAGTGTGGGGCAGCAAGAGACCCAGTACTTC,-,TRBV25-1,-,TRBJ2-5
CTSSQDGIAGAYEQYF,TGCACCAGCAGCCAAGATGGAATAGCGGGAGCCTACGAGCAGTACTTC,-,TRBV1,-,TRBJ2-7
CASSQVTANTEAFF,TGCGCCAGCAGCCAGGTCACAGCGAACACTGAAGCTTTCTTT,-,TRBV4-3,-,TRBJ1-1
CSVERFSGTETQYF,TGCAGCGTTGAAAGGTTTTCGGGAACGGAGACCCAGTACTTC,-,TRBV29-1,-,TRBJ2-5
CASSTRDRGSYEQYF,TGTGCCAGCAGCACCCGGGACAGGGGGTCCTACGAGCAGTACTTC,-,TRBV21-1,-,TRBJ2-7
CASSFSGGFGTDTQYF,TGTGCCAGCAGTTTTTCGGGGGGGTTCGGCACAGATACGCAGTATTTT,-,TRBV6-5,TRBD2,TRBJ2-3
CASSLSRRRSSYEQYF,TGTGCCAGCAGTTTATCCCGGAGACGCAGCTCCTACGAGCAGTACTTC,few,TRBV27,-,TRBJ2-7